This T cell receptor (beta chain) was identified in a study of T cell responses to AZD1222 COVID-19 vaccine. The protocol was immunoSEQ multiplex PCR, while the TCRdb copy is restricted to in-frame clones and leaves out a portion. The sample has approximately 90,000 clones, 80% to 90% seen once; the top ten hold approximately 7%. Remarks on this clone: Its antigen is unidentified.

The V and J ends lost 1 base and 0 bases respectively, with 13 bases between them. CDR3 length equals 17 residues. Germline V gives CDR1 MGHDK, CDR2 SYGVNS. Findings and caveats of the study: Within unmutated variant regions lay the reported targets of nearly half of spike-specific TCRs.

The gene calls are TRBV25-1 and TRBJ1-3; D uncertain. The sequence derives from an adult in good health. The sample here was peripheral blood, taken on day 0 of AZD1222 vaccination. The CDR3 region is CASSESAGSFSGNTIYF. In DNA form, the CDR3 reads TGTGCCAGCAGTGAATCGGCAGGATCCTTCTCTGGAAACACCATATATTTT.